The 5 T cell receptor beta chains in this list originate from one sample, sequenced in a study of CD8+CD57+ T cells in acquired aplastic anemia. Genomic DNA served as template for TCR beta VDJ and CDR3 profiling. MiXCR, applied by TCRdb to the reads, yields one record per CDR3 protein. This table holds under 200,000 distinct CDR3 sequences, around 65% found once. The sequenced sample was sorted CD4+, CD8+, or CD8+CD57+ T cells (not recorded which) from PBMCs. These receptors were taken from a human donor with severe aplastic anemia or a healthy control (not recorded which).

The genes are TRBV29-1 and TRBJ2-7, with 10 bases lining up with TRBD1. Germline-derived CDR1 and CDR2 are SQVTM and ANQGSEA. V shed 6 bases and J 3 bases; nucleotides not matched to a gene: 2. CDR3 size: 12 residues. The CDR3 DNA reads TGCAGCGTCGGGACAGGGGTCTACGAGCAGTACTTC. It encodes CSVGTGVYEQYF.

The chain joins TRBV19 to TRBJ2-7; D unclear. The CDR3 covers 12 residues. The ends were cut back, 1 base at V and 7 bases at J, with 8 bases in the middle. Germline V gene data show CDR1 as LNHDA and CDR2 as SQIVND (reference sequence). This CDR3 reads CASSIALGEQYF. CDR3 DNA: TGTGCCAGTAGTATAGCTCTTGGGGAGCAGTACTTC.

The chain employs TRBV6-5 and TRBJ1-2; D possibly corresponds to TRBD1 (5 bases). This CDR3 comprises 11 residues. Germline V gene data show CDR1 as MNHEY and CDR2 as SVGAGI. Trimming removed 8 bases at V and 1 base at J, with 5 bases between. The CDR3 reads CASGGNYGYTF. The CDR3 DNA reads as TGTGCCAGCGGGGGTAACTATGGCTACACCTTC.

There are a few counts of this clonotype. The gene calls are TRBV2 and TRBJ1-3, with 9 positions matching TRBD1. Germline CDR1 SNHLY, CDR2 FYNNEI. The CDR3 runs to 14 residues. Trimming cost V 9 bases and J 4 bases; bases outside gene matches: 7. In nucleotides, the CDR3 is TGTGCCAGTAGCCGGGGACAGGGCGGAAACACCATATATTTT. Its translation: CASSRGQGGNTIYF. Complete variable domain (other parts from reference TRBV2 and TRBJ1-3): EPEVTQTPSHQVTQMGQEVILRCVPISNHLYFYWYRQILGQKVEFLVSFYNNEISEKSEIFDDQFSVERPDGSNFTLKIRSTKLEDSAMYFCASSRGQGGNTIYFGEGSWLTVV.

This clonotype was seen repeatedly, ten times or more. The chain couples TRBV29-1 to TRBJ1-2, with a tentative D call TRBD1 (6 bases). V gave up 4 bases and J gave up 7 bases, with 25 bases separating them. Germline loops: CDR1 SQVTM, CDR2 ANQGSEA. This CDR3 is built from 16 residues. CDR3 in amino acids: CSVAGTSDAGTVGYTF. The CDR3 region has the DNA TGCAGCGTTGCCGGGACATCTGACGCCGGGACTGTTGGCTACACCTTC.